The 10 T cell receptor beta chains in this list originate from one sample, sequenced in a study of shared clonotypes between healthy human individuals. Only in-frame clones appear in the TCRdb table, and some are missing; sequencing was by immunoSEQ multiplex PCR. Here the sample spans approximately 1.4 million clones, 95% to 99% being singletons. The specimen was naive CD4+ T cells sorted from blood. Subset indicated: CD45RA+ positively selected. The receptors originated from a man aged 25-40 years in good health.

The J gene is TRBJ2-1, the V gene TRBV19; tentative D call: TRBD2 (6 bases). CDR1 and CDR2 (germline): LNHDA, SQIVND (reference sequence). The CDR3 runs 17 residues. V was clipped by 4 bases and J by 6 bases, with 22 bases between them. For the CDR3, the DNA is TGTGCCAGTAGTACAACCCATAGCGGCTGGAGGGGCAATGAGCAGTTCTTC. Translating it yields CASSTTHSGWRGNEQFF.

This chain uses TRBV28 with TRBJ1-5; no definite D call. The V end was cut by 5 bases, the J end by 2 bases, with 13 bases between. The CDR3 runs 15 residues. Germline V gene data show CDR1 as MDHEN and CDR2 as SYDVKM. The CDR3 DNA follows: TGTGCCAGCAGTCTATCCCCTGGAGGCAATCAGCCCCAGCATTTT. This encodes CASSLSPGGNQPQHF.

The genes are TRBV11-2 and TRBJ2-2; 9 bases are shared with TRBD2. The V gene's germline CDR1 is SGHAT and CDR2 FQNNGV. The CDR3 extends over 19 amino acids. The J segment lost 2 bases and the V segment lost 5 bases, leaving 15 bases of the junction unmatched. CDR3 in amino acids: CASSTLRMVAGANTGELFF. The CDR3 coding sequence is TGTGCCAGCAGCACCCTCAGAATGGTAGCGGGAGCAAACACCGGGGAGCTGTTTTTT. The complete variable domain, with remaining parts taken from reference TRBV11-2 and TRBJ2-2, reads EAGVAQSPRYKIIEKRQSVAFWCNPISGHATLYWYQQILGQGPKLLIQFQNNGVVDDSQLPKDRFSAERLKGVDSTLKIQPAKLEDSAVYLCASSTLRMVAGANTGELFFGEGSRLTVL.

The chain links TRBV5-1 to TRBJ2-7, with 8 bases lining up with TRBD1. The J segment lost 3 bases and the V segment lost 5 bases, leaving 10 bases of the junction unmatched. The CDR3 has 15 residues. CDR1 and CDR2 (germline): SGHRS, YFSETQ. The CDR3 reads CASSRPDRDDYEQYF. CDR3 coding DNA: TGCGCCAGCAGTCGGCCGGACAGGGACGACTACGAGCAGTACTTC.

J is TRBJ2-7 and V is TRBV11-3; no definite D call. This CDR3 region has 11 residues. V lost 6 bases and J lost 9, with 12 bases in between. CDR1 is SGHNT, CDR2 YENEEA, per germline. The CDR3 spells CASSYGWRQYF. CDR3 bases: TGTGCCAGCAGTTACGGATGGAGGCAGTACTTC.

This clone occurred once. This rearrangement joins TRBV28 to TRBJ2-1; possibly TRBD1 or TRBD2 for D (5 bases each). Germline assignment: CDR1 MDHEN and CDR2 SYDVKM. The CDR3 runs 15 residues. The germline V and J ends were trimmed by 8 bases and 5 bases, with 19 bases remaining between them. The chain's CDR3 is CASSPWGRRDNEQFF. The CDR3 DNA is TGTGCCAGCTCTCCATGGGGGAGACGCGACAATGAGCAGTTCTTC.

This chain joins TRBV5-5 and TRBJ2-7, with D possibly TRBD1 on 6 matching bases. The CDR3 spans 14 residues. The germline V gene has CDR1 SGHKS and CDR2 YYEKEE (reference sequence). V lost 6 bases and J lost 2, with 15 bases in between. CDR3 in DNA: TGTGCCAGCACCACCCAGACAGGTCCCTACGAGCAGTACTTC. Amino acid sequence: CASTTQTGPYEQYF.

The J gene is TRBJ2-7, the V gene TRBV2; 10 bases match TRBD2. The CDR3 consists of 15 residues. Germline V lookup: CDR1 SNHLY, CDR2 FYNNEI. J lost 3 bases, V lost 8 bases, and 10 bases had no gene match. CDR3 loop: CASLGLAGASYEQYF. The CDR3 nucleotides are TGTGCCAGCCTCGGGCTAGCGGGAGCAAGCTACGAGCAGTACTTC.

This clone was seen only once. In the same sample, other DNA sequences code for this CDR3. The chain joins TRBV9 to TRBJ2-5; 14 positions agree with TRBD2. Losses at the gene ends were 1 base for V and 5 bases for J; bases not matched to a gene: 7. CDR3 size: 17 residues. CDR1 is SGDLS and CDR2 is YYNGEE in the germline V gene. The CDR3 sequence: CASSVLGTSGSGETQYF. Here the CDR3 DNA reads TGTGCCAGCAGCGTACTAGGGACTAGCGGGAGTGGGGAGACCCAGTACTTC.

CDR3 in amino acids: CASSPVGLGDLLGYGYTF. As DNA, the CDR3 is TGTGCCAGCAGTCCAGTCGGACTGGGGGACCTATTAGGGTATGGCTACACCTTC. This sequence joins TRBV28 and TRBJ1-2, with D possibly matching TRBD1 (5 bases). With 5 bases removed from V and 5 bases from J, the gap between germline ends came to 27 bases. The V gene's germline CDR1 is MDHEN and CDR2 SYDVKM. The length of the CDR3 is 18 residues.